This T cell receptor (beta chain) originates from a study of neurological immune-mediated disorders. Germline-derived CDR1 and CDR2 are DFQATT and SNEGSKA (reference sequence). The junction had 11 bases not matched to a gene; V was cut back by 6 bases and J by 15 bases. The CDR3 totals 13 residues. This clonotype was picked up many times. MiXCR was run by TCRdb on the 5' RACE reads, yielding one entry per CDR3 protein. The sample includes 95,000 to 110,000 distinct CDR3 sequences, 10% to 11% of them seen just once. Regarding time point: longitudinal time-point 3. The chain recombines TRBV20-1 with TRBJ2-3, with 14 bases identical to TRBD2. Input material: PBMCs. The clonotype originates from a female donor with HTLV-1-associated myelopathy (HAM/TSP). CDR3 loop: CSAEGTSGGPGYF. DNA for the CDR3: TGCAGTGCCGAGGGGACTAGCGGGGGCCCCGGATATTTT.